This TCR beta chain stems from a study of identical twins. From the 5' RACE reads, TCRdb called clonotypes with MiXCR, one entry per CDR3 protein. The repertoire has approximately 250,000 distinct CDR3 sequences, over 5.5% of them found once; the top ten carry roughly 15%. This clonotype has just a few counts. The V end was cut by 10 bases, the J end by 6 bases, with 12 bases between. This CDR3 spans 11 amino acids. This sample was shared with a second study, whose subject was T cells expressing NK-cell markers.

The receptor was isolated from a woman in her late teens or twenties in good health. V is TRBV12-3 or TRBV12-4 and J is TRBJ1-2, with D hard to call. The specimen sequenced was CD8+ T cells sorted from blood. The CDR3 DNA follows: TGTGCCATCGCGGGGTTCGATGGCTACACCTTC. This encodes CAIAGFDGYTF.